This TCR beta chain was sequenced for a study of blood T cell repertoires in COVID-19. Study overall: Samples came from the United States, Italy and Spain, spanning acute and convalescent COVID-19.

The CDR3 has 13 amino acids. J gave up 6 bases and V 5 bases, and 9 bases lay outside the gene matches. CDR1 and CDR2 (germline): GTSNPN, SVGIG (reference sequence). Profiling relied on immunoSEQ multiplex PCR, and the TCRdb table lists in-frame clones only, not all of them. Among over 110,000 clones listed, around 80% were seen once. Input material: peripheral blood. V and J are TRBV30 and TRBJ2-7; 8 nucleotides agree with TRBD1. The TCR comes from a man aged 55 to 70 with acute or convalescent COVID-19. The CDR3 spells CAWCMQTGGEQYF. CDR3 sequence (DNA): TGTGCCTGGTGTATGCAAACAGGGGGCGAGCAGTACTTC. The variable domain in full, with the rest retrieved from reference TRBV30 and TRBJ2-7, is SQTIHQWPATLVQPVGSPLSLECTVEGTSNPNLYWYRQAAGRGLQLLFYSVGIGQISSEVPQNLSASRPQDRQFILSSKKLLLSDSGFYLCAWCMQTGGEQYFGPGTRLTVT.